This TCR beta chain was retrieved from a study of blood T cells in healthy people across ages (dated by TCRdb to 2013 to 2016). Turning to the overall study: Template switching captured roughly one uniquely barcoded TCR beta cDNA molecule per two T cells in model experiments. Four age groups were formed from the donors: young (average approximately 16 years), middle-aged (approximately 40), aged (about 62) and long-lived (more than 75). For two donors (one aged 18 to 29 and one aged 80 or older), the study analyzed two additional independent replicas of 1 million unique cDNA reads from the same blood draw. The study measured age-related changes in TCR beta repertoire diversity using deep sequencing normalized with unique cDNA molecular identifiers. Donors of different ages were randomly distributed across sequencing lanes to avoid experimental bias. What the study reported, not specific to this receptor: Estimates of total diversity from one million sequenced T cells were regarded as lower bounds and underestimates. Because donor CMV infection status was unknown, age-related changes in expanded clonotypes were potentially confounded. Compared with the aged group, the long-lived group had more naive CD4+ T cells, fewer expanded clones and increased TCR diversity, suggesting age selection. As age increased, observed TCR beta diversity per million T cells dropped in a roughly linear way, and a significant reduction was already evident by age 40. Observed TCR beta diversity correlated strongly with the percentage of naive T cells measured by flow cytometry. Bulk unsorted PBMC profiling prevented conclusive comparison of naive and antigen-experienced compartments.

Libraries were prepared through 5' RACE. The sequencer was an Illumina HiSeq 2500. A second PCR of about 6 to 11 cycles was performed with a sample-barcoded 5' primer and a J-beta primer mix. A unique molecular identifier was introduced onto each TCR beta cDNA molecule by a template-switch 5' adaptor carrying 12 random nucleotides. At least 2.5 million CDR3-containing paired-end reads were obtained from each sample. First-strand cDNA synthesis was performed from all RNA using the Mint cDNA synthesis kit, with priming by a TRBC-specific oligonucleotide. After uracil-DNA glycosylase treatment, a first 18-cycle PCR used universal primers M1SS and BC2_uni_R on all cDNA. In the source study's methods: Each sample was normalized by randomly selecting 1 million high-quality reads, each carrying a distinct molecular identifier. Reads with shared molecular identifiers were discarded instead of being binned into consensus sequences. CDR3 identification, clonotype clustering and error correction used MiTCR with a Q25 quality threshold and the strictest error-elimination algorithm. A nonparametric unseen species model with Euler transformation was used to estimate a lower bound on total TCR beta diversity. TCRdb reworked the public reads: Q25 trimming with fastp, MiXCR clone assembly, productive beta chains retained. Each entry merges the rows of one CDR3 protein and shows their most common DNA and genes. TCRdb's processing, not the study's, gives the V and J calls here. For this sample there are roughly 1,700,000 distinct CDR3 sequences; 25% to 30% appear just once. The ten largest clones represent approximately 7.7% of the sample.

Donors were about 36 systemically healthy Caucasian individuals from Russia aged 6 to 90 years. Each donor gave 9.5 to 10 milliliters of peripheral blood, drawn into EDTA-treated Vacutainer tubes. Ficoll-Paque density-gradient centrifugation was used to isolate PBMCs, with at least 6.5 million per sample. Total RNA, at least 6 micrograms per sample, was extracted from PBMCs with Trizol reagent. The percentages of naive CD45RAhigh/CD27high T cells were determined by flow cytometry on a PBMC aliquot from every donor. Comments on this clonotype: Its antigen is unknown. Per-base qualities were not stored, and no clone one base away is much larger.

The CDR3, from cysteine to phenylalanine, totals 14 residues. Of the read, only the CDR3 DNA is kept; its 42 bases are in frame from base 1. Between the V and J ends, shortened by 6 bases and 3 bases respectively, the junction contains 15 bases. Via the germline V gene (reference sequence), CDR1 is LGHDT and CDR2 YNNKEL. The receptor comes from a woman aged 25-40 years in good health. The chain uses TRBV3-1 and TRBJ2-7, with TRBD2 as a weak D call on 6 bases. Sequenced sample: blood. The bases read TGTGCCAGCAGACGAGGGACTGGGTTCTACGAGCAGTACTTC. This sequence encodes CASRRGTGFYEQYF.